This TCR beta chain emerged from a study of T cells in Graves' hyperthyroidism and ophthalmopathy. The V and J ends lost 1 base and 4 bases respectively, with 7 bases between them. Germline assignment: CDR1 SGHAT and CDR2 FQNNGV. CDR3 length: 13 amino acids. This clonotype appeared many times. Its antigen is currently unknown. Source material for PBMCs was more than 9.5 ml fresh peripheral blood. RNA transcripts gave rise to amplified TCR beta CDR3 regions. TCR CDR3 regions were first amplified by RT-PCR with HTBI primers. TCRdb recomputed calls from the multiplex PCR reads with MiXCR, one row per CDR3 protein. This sample has 300,000 or so distinct CDR3 sequences; over 15% occur once, and the top ten carry approximately 33%. Study outcomes and limitations: Also found in blood were most expanded thyroid clonotypes above 0.001.

This receptor was taken from a man under 40 with Graves' hyperthyroidism. The chain is built from TRBV11-2 and TRBJ2-5; D not certain. Sequenced sample: blood. CDR3 nucleotide sequence: TGTGCCAGCAGCTTAGGACTGGGAGAGACCCAGTACTTC. The encoded protein is CASSLGLGETQYF.